This T cell receptor beta chain was obtained from a study of T cell responses to AZD1222 COVID-19 vaccine. Method: immunoSEQ multiplex PCR; TCRdb's copy keeps in-frame clones and lacks some. Of 110,000 to 150,000 clones in the sample, 80% to 90% were seen once. Study results and limitations: Spike-wide coverage was observed for vaccine-associated CD4 TCRs, with dominant responses at 160-218 and 743-854. Donors were mostly white British, more females; clonal diversity possibly underestimated.

Germline V gene sequence: CDR1 SGHDN, CDR2 FVKESK. The CDR3 loop spans 17 amino acids. V was trimmed by 3 bases and J by 2 bases, leaving 19 bases between them. Note on this clone: Its antigen is not known.

The sequence came from an adult in good health. The source material was peripheral blood, sampled on day 0 of AZD1222 vaccination. The chain employs TRBV14 and TRBJ1-1; D possibly corresponds to TRBD1 (5 bases). The CDR3 coding sequence is TGTGCCAGCAGCCAGGGGTTGGGGACCACCCGCAACACTGAAGCTTTCTTT. This codes for CASSQGLGTTRNTEAFF.